Following are 30 T cell receptor beta chains from one sample sequenced in a study of cytomegalovirus exposure and HLA in healthy donors. A multiplex PCR was run with 60 Vbeta primers and 13 Jbeta primers. Here immunoSEQ multiplex PCR was the method, and the copy in TCRdb shows in-frame clones only, minus some. The sample carries about 95,000 clones, nearly 80% recorded once. Material for sequencing was PBMCs. Receptors originate from a woman in her 40s in good health and CMV-seropositive.

Only a few counts were recorded for this clone. The CDR3 sequence is CASSQGPRGLSNQPQHF. The CDR3 bases are TGCGCCAGCAGCCAAGGCCCGAGGGGGCTGAGCAATCAGCCCCAGCATTTT. The J gene is TRBJ1-5, the V gene TRBV4-1; 7 bases match TRBD1. Trimming took 1 base from V and 1 from J; bases not matched to a gene: 7. CDR1 and CDR2 from the germline V gene are MGHRA and YSYEKL. CDR3 length equals 17 residues.

V gene TRBV4-2 combines with J gene TRBJ2-5; 12 bases fit TRBD2. The last part of the DNA fits TRBJ2-7 better; the J call may be wrong. The CDR3 spans 16 residues. Germline V gene sequence: CDR1 LGHNA, CDR2 YNFKEQ. The CDR3 coding sequence is TGTGCCAGCAGCCAACCACTAGCGGGAGGTCCCTACGAGCAGTACTTC. It translates to CASSQPLAGGPYEQYF.

This clone is a singleton in its sample. The rearrangement joins TRBV30 to TRBJ2-7; tentatively, D is TRBD1 (5 bases). The germline gives CDR1 GTSNPN, CDR2 SVGIG (reference sequence). Trimming took 3 bases from V and 3 from J, leaving 12 bases between them. This CDR3 has 13 residues. Here the CDR3 reads CAWRGTGYYEQYF. In nucleotides, the CDR3 is TGTGCCTGGAGAGGTACAGGATACTACGAGCAGTACTTC.

The chain uses TRBV5-1 and TRBJ2-7, with 7 bases fitting TRBD1. This CDR3 has 14 residues. Germline V gives CDR1 SGHRS, CDR2 YFSETQ. V dropped 4 bases and J dropped 3; count of bases not matched to a gene: 7. Here the CDR3 DNA reads TGCGCCAGCAGCCAGCAGGGACAGAACTACGAGCAGTACTTC. Its protein is CASSQQGQNYEQYF.

V is TRBV5-1 and J is TRBJ2-7, with 8 bases identical to TRBD1. The V gene's germline CDR1 is SGHRS and CDR2 YFSETQ. CDR3 length: 14 amino acids. V shed 4 bases and J 0 bases; nucleotides not matched to a gene: 3. CDR3 residues: CASSPGTGSYEQYF. DNA of the CDR3: TGCGCCAGCAGCCCCGGGACAGGCTCCTACGAGCAGTACTTC.

The CDR3, as DNA: TGTGCCTGGAGTGCCGACAAACTAGCGGAAGGGGGGGATACGCAGTATTTT. Its translation is CAWSADKLAEGGDTQYF. This sequence joins TRBV30 and TRBJ2-3, with TRBD2 matching 8 bases. This CDR3 spans 17 amino acids. The germline V gene has CDR1 GTSNPN and CDR2 SVGIG (reference sequence). With V trimmed by 1 base and J by 6 bases, 15 bases remained unmatched.

This rearrangement joins TRBV5-1 to TRBJ1-2; D gene uncertain. The CDR3 spans 13 residues. Germline V gene data show CDR1 as SGHRS and CDR2 as YFSETQ. The ends were cut back, 1 base at V and 3 bases at J, with 7 bases in the middle. CDR3 sequence (DNA): TGCGCCAGCAGCTTGACAGTGGACTATGGCTACACCTTC. Its translation is CASSLTVDYGYTF.

The chain has TRBV19 and TRBJ1-1, with 9 bases fitting TRBD1. The germline gives CDR1 LNHDA, CDR2 SQIVND (reference sequence). J gave up 4 bases and V 4 bases, and 7 bases lay outside the gene matches. This CDR3 contains 15 residues. CDR3: CASSTSGQGITEAFF. The DNA of the CDR3 is TGTGCCAGTAGTACCTCGGGACAGGGAATCACTGAAGCTTTCTTT.

The chain couples TRBV11-2 to TRBJ2-2; D is undetermined. This CDR3 contains 14 residues. V lost 2 bases to trimming and J lost 7 bases, with 11 bases between them. Germline values: CDR1 SGHAT, CDR2 FQNNGV. The CDR3 region has the DNA TGTGCCAGCAGCTTAAGTTTCGAGATCGGGGAGCTGTTTTTT. It codes for CASSLSFEIGELFF.

V and J are TRBV5-1 and TRBJ2-7; 8 nucleotides agree with TRBD2. The germline CDR1 and CDR2 sequences are SGHRS and YFSETQ. CDR3 length: 14 amino acids. Trimming at V came to 2 bases and at J to 3 bases, leaving 4 bases not matched to a gene. The CDR3 protein is CASSLGTSGYEQYF. In nucleotides, the CDR3 is TGCGCCAGCAGCTTAGGAACTAGCGGCTACGAGCAGTACTTC.

The rearrangement uses TRBV18 and TRBJ2-7, with TRBD1 matching over 7 bases. This CDR3 region has 13 residues. The V and J ends lost 3 bases and 5 bases, in that order; junction bases with no gene match: 4. The germline V gene has CDR1 KGHSH and CDR2 LQKENI. The CDR3 DNA is TGTGCCAGCTCACCGGGACAGTCAAACGAGCAGTACTTC. Amino acid sequence: CASSPGQSNEQYF.

The chain uses TRBV15 and TRBJ1-4; D perhaps matches TRBD1 (5 bases). The CDR3 consists of 15 residues. The germline CDR1 and CDR2 sequences are LNHNV and YYDKDF (reference sequence). The ends were cut back, 3 bases at V and 4 bases at J, with 12 bases in the middle. CDR3 nucleotides: TGTGCCACCAGCAGCGGGTCGGGGGGTAATGAAAAACTGTTTTTT. Protein sequence: CATSSGSGGNEKLFF.

The rearrangement joins TRBV21-1 to TRBJ1-5; the table's D gene call, TRBD1, was not cross checked with the DNA. TRBV21-1 is a documented pseudogene. CDR3 length: 16 residues. The DNA of the CDR3 is TGTGCCAGCAGCAATCAGAAGACAGGGGATTATCAGCCCCAGCATTTT. Its protein is CASSNQKTGDYQPQHF.

The chain uses TRBV19 and TRBJ2-5, with 11 bases lining up with TRBD1. This CDR3 is built from 14 residues. Looked up from germline, CDR1 is LNHDA and CDR2 is SQIVND (reference sequence). J was trimmed by 5 bases and V by 8 bases; bases with no gene match: 7. The CDR3 DNA sequence: TGTGCCAGTGGAGGGACAGGGGGAAGCGAGACCCAGTACTTC. Residues: CASGGTGGSETQYF.

This chain joins TRBV6-5 and TRBJ2-5; the match to TRBD1 covers 9 bases. The J segment lost 7 bases and the V segment lost 6 bases, leaving 12 bases of the junction unmatched. The CDR3 runs to 15 residues. Per the germline V gene, CDR1 is MNHEY and CDR2 is SVGAGI. The DNA of the CDR3 is TGTGCCAGCAGGGTACCCGGGACAGGGAGTAGGACCCAGTACTTC. This encodes CASRVPGTGSRTQYF.

The V call is TRBV15, the J call TRBJ1-5; TRBD1 agrees at 7 bases. The ends lost 3 bases at V and 5 bases at J; junction bases unmatched: 10. The germline CDR1 and CDR2 sequences are LNHNV and YYDKDF (reference sequence). This CDR3 has 16 amino acids. The CDR3 loop reads CATSSRTGAYYQPQHF. DNA of the CDR3: TGTGCCACCAGCAGCCGAACAGGGGCATACTATCAGCCCCAGCATTTT. The complete variable domain, with remaining parts taken from reference TRBV15 and TRBJ1-5, reads DAMVIQNPRYQVTQFGKPVTLSCSQTLNHNVMYWYQQKSSQAPKLLFHYYDKDFNNEADTPDNFQSRRPNTSFCFLDIRSPGLGDTAMYLCATSSRTGAYYQPQHFGDGTRLSIL.

The chain combines TRBV5-1 with TRBJ1-2; D is ambiguous. Germline-derived CDR1 and CDR2 are SGHRS and YFSETQ. CDR3 length equals 16 residues. Trimming stripped 0 bases from V and 4 bases from J, with 16 bases between. CDR3 bases: TGCGCCAGCAGCTTGGGTCCGGGCGACGGGGTCTATGGCTACACCTTC. It codes for CASSLGPGDGVYGYTF.

The rearrangement links TRBV19 to TRBJ1-5; D gene ambiguous. The V gene lost 4 bases and the J gene lost 6 bases, with 13 bases spanning the gap. The CDR3 is made up of 14 amino acids. Germline loops: CDR1 LNHDA, CDR2 SQIVND (reference sequence). The chain's CDR3 is CASSRQAGVQPQHF. CDR3 DNA sequence: TGTGCCAGTAGTAGGCAGGCCGGCGTTCAGCCCCAGCATTTT.

The chain couples TRBV19 to TRBJ2-6; 7 bases map to TRBD1. CDR3 length equals 17 residues. The germline V gene encodes CDR1 LNHDA and CDR2 SQIVND (reference sequence). The J segment lost 0 bases and the V segment lost 6 bases, leaving 8 bases of the junction unmatched. The CDR3 region has the DNA TGTGCCAGTAGCCACCAACAGGGGAGCTCTGGGGCCAACGTCCTGACTTTC. It yields the protein CASSHQQGSSGANVLTF.

This clone was found once. The V call is TRBV5-1, the J call TRBJ2-3, with 9 nucleotides matching TRBD1. Germline values: CDR1 SGHRS, CDR2 YFSETQ. V lost 3 bases to trimming and J lost 7 bases; unmatched junction nucleotides: 12. The CDR3 spans 16 residues. The CDR3: CASSYFWDRVRYTQYF. The DNA for the CDR3 is TGCGCCAGCAGCTACTTCTGGGACAGGGTTCGATATACGCAGTATTTT. The whole variable domain, remainder taken from reference TRBV5-1 and TRBJ2-3, is KAGVTQTPRYLIKTRGQQVTLSCSPISGHRSVSWYQQTPGQGLQFLFEYFSETQRNKGNFPGRFSGRQFSNSRSEMNVSTLELGDSALYLCASSYFWDRVRYTQYFGPGTRLTVL.

This chain connects TRBV7-8 to TRBJ2-7; D gene uncertain. The CDR3 has 12 amino acids. Trimming took off 3 bases at V and 4 bases at J, with 7 bases between the two ends. CDR1 and CDR2 from the germline V gene are SGHVS and FQNEAQ. The CDR3 spells CASSFQSYEQYF. DNA for the CDR3: TGTGCCAGCAGCTTCCAGTCATACGAGCAGTACTTC.

V and J are TRBV19 and TRBJ2-1, with 7 bases lining up with TRBD2. The CDR3 has 16 residues. V lost 2 bases, J lost 0 bases, and 4 bases stayed unmatched. The V gene's germline CDR1 is LNHDA and CDR2 SQIVND (reference sequence). CDR3: CASSISAGSSYNEQFF. The CDR3 DNA is TGTGCCAGTAGTATATCAGCGGGAAGCTCCTACAATGAGCAGTTCTTC.

The chain employs TRBV10-1 and TRBJ2-3; weak D call: TRBD2 (7 bases). The ends were cut back, 3 bases at V and 2 bases at J, with 12 bases in the middle. Germline V gene lookup returns CDR1 WNHNN and CDR2 SYGVQD (reference sequence). The CDR3 is made up of 15 amino acids. CDR3 DNA: TGCGCCAGCAGTGAAGGCGGGGGCCTCACAGATACGCAGTATTTT. Translation: CASSEGGGLTDTQYF.

The CDR3 region has the DNA TGCGCCAGCAGCCCAGTTGAGGGCGGGAGGGCTAATGAGCAGTTCTTC. Translated, it gives CASSPVEGGRANEQFF. The chain recombines TRBV5-1 with TRBJ2-1; 9 bases match TRBD2. Per the germline V gene, CDR1 is SGHRS and CDR2 is YFSETQ. Germline trimming cut 4 bases from V and 7 bases from J; bases unmatched to any gene: 12. The CDR3 runs 16 residues.

This clone appeared a few times. CDR3 sequence: CASSLGGVYNEQFF. For the CDR3, the DNA is TGTGCCAGCAGCTTAGGAGGCGTGTACAATGAGCAGTTCTTC. This chain connects TRBV7-2 to TRBJ2-1; D gene unclear. This CDR3 comprises 14 residues. Looked up from germline, CDR1 is SGHTA and CDR2 is FQGNSA. Trimming cost V 1 base and J 4 bases, with 8 bases left between them.

In its sample, this clone was seen a few times. The chain joins TRBV5-4 to TRBJ2-4; TRBD2 matches 8 bases. V dropped 0 bases and J dropped 6; count of bases not matched to a gene: 2. This CDR3 is built from 14 residues. CDR1 is SGHNT, CDR2 YYREEE, per germline (reference sequence). The CDR3 sequence: CASSLELAANIQYF. CDR3 nucleotide sequence: TGTGCCAGCAGCTTGGAACTAGCGGCAAACATTCAGTACTTC.

The rearrangement joins TRBV2 to TRBJ1-3; D gene uncertain. In germline, CDR1 is SNHLY, CDR2 FYNNEI. The CDR3 is 12 amino acids. Trimming took 8 bases from V and 3 from J, leaving 8 bases between them. The CDR3 DNA reads as TGTGCCAGCCAGGAAGGTGGAAACACCATATATTTT. Its translation is CASQEGGNTIYF. Variable domain in full (rest from reference TRBV2 and TRBJ1-3): EPEVTQTPSHQVTQMGQEVILRCVPISNHLYFYWYRQILGQKVEFLVSFYNNEISEKSEIFDDQFSVERPDGSNFTLKIRSTKLEDSAMYFCASQEGGNTIYFGEGSWLTVV.

The chain recombines TRBV11-2 with TRBJ1-4, with a weak D call TRBD1 (6 bases). CDR1 is SGHAT and CDR2 is FQNNGV in the germline V gene. This CDR3 contains 15 residues. V was clipped by 5 bases and J by 3 bases, with 13 bases between them. The CDR3, as DNA: TGTGCCAGCAGCCTCCAACAGGGCGCTAATGAAAAACTGTTTTTT. Translating it yields CASSLQQGANEKLFF.

The chain is built from TRBV4-2 and TRBJ2-3; 10 bases are shared with TRBD2. This CDR3 has 17 amino acids. The trim removed 0 bases at V and 4 bases at J, leaving 7 bases unmatched. Germline assignment: CDR1 LGHNA and CDR2 YNFKEQ. The CDR3 region is CASSQEVSGRAPDTQYF. CDR3 in DNA: TGTGCCAGCAGCCAAGAAGTGAGCGGGAGGGCCCCAGATACGCAGTATTTT.

The chain uses TRBV7-9 and TRBJ2-2; 10 bases map to TRBD2. The CDR3 sequence is 17 residues long. Per the germline V gene, CDR1 is SEHNR and CDR2 is FQNEAQ (reference sequence). The V segment lost 5 bases and the J segment 4 bases; nucleotides outside the gene matches: 10. The CDR3: CASSPTLAGVFTGELFF. The CDR3 coding sequence is TGTGCCAGCAGCCCTACTCTAGCGGGAGTTTTCACCGGGGAGCTGTTTTTT. The full variable domain, its missing parts supplied by reference TRBV7-9 and TRBJ2-2, is DTGVSQNPRHKITKRGQNVTFRCDPISEHNRLYWYRQTLGQGPEFLTYFQNEAQLEKSRLLSDRFSAERPKGSFSTLEIQRTEQGDSAMYLCASSPTLAGVFTGELFFGEGSRLTVL.